The 13 T cell receptor beta chains given below trace back to one sample, sequenced in a study of control samples from healthy donors and cancer patients. Only in-frame clones appear in the TCRdb table, and some are missing; sequencing was by immunoSEQ multiplex PCR. The sample records about 130,000 clones, 70% to 90% being singletons. Source material: blood. These receptors were collected from a man between 50 and 59 years old in good health.

The gene calls are TRBV6-5 and TRBJ1-6, with D possibly TRBD1 on 5 matching bases. Germline V gives CDR1 MNHEY, CDR2 SVGAGI. The CDR3 covers 14 residues. With 10 bases removed from V and 5 bases from J, the gap between germline ends came to 15 bases. Here the CDR3 reads CATIPGRNNSPLHF. The CDR3 DNA sequence: TGTGCCACCATACCGGGACGGAATAATTCACCCCTCCACTTT.

V gene TRBV6-6 combines with J gene TRBJ2-5, with 9 positions matching TRBD2. Germline V gene data show CDR1 as MNHNY and CDR2 as SVGAGI (reference sequence). The CDR3 is 16 residues long. Trimming took 2 bases from V and 7 from J; bases not matched to a gene: 11. CDR3 sequence (DNA): TGTGCCAGCAGTTACCCAGCGGGGGGCACCAAGGGGACCCAGTACTTC. Translating gives CASSYPAGGTKGTQYF.

The V and J genes are TRBV19 and TRBJ1-6, with TRBD1 matching over 7 bases. Germline V gene sequence: CDR1 LNHDA, CDR2 SQIVND (reference sequence). The CDR3 covers 15 residues. V trimming: 6 bases; J trimming: 10 bases; junction bases outside the gene matches: 12. CDR3 coding DNA: TGTGCCAGTAGCCCACTGGACAGGAGGGACTCACCCCTCCACTTT. It is translated as CASSPLDRRDSPLHF.

The V call is TRBV11-2, the J call TRBJ1-2, with D possibly matching TRBD1 (5 bases). Deletions cut 5 bases from V and 1 base from J, with 11 bases between. The CDR3 loop spans 14 amino acids. CDR1 SGHAT and CDR2 FQNNGV come from the germline V gene. As DNA, the CDR3 is TGTGCCAGCAGCCCCTCAGGGATTAACTATGGCTACACCTTC. Protein: CASSPSGINYGYTF.

The genes are TRBV3-1 (or the pseudogene TRBV3-2) and TRBJ1-1; possibly TRBD1 for D (5 bases). Trimming removed 3 bases at V and 4 bases at J, with 21 bases between. Germline CDR1 is LGHDT and CDR2 is YNNKEL (reference sequence). The CDR3 runs to 17 residues. This CDR3 is CASSHPERGGGSTEAFF. The CDR3 DNA reads as TGTGCCAGCAGCCACCCGGAAAGGGGAGGTGGGTCCACTGAAGCTTTCTTT.

The chain employs TRBV18 and TRBJ1-1, with D hard to call. CDR1 and CDR2 (germline): KGHSH, LQKENI. Trimming removed 2 bases from V and 14 bases from J, with 18 bases in between. The CDR3 contains 13 residues. For the CDR3, the DNA is TGTGCCAGCTCACCAGGAGGACGGTTTGAAGTCTTCTTT. It encodes CASSPGGRFEVFF.

The chain joins TRBV4-2 to TRBJ1-6, with 7 bases matching TRBD1. Germline loops: CDR1 LGHNA, CDR2 YNFKEQ. The trim removed 0 bases at V and 11 bases at J, leaving 10 bases unmatched. The CDR3 is 16 residues long. In DNA, the CDR3 is TGTGCCAGCAGCCAAGATCCCGACAGGGTTTATCCACCCCTCCACTTT. This sequence encodes CASSQDPDRVYPPLHF.

This chain's CDR3 is CASCSHSYNEQFF. CDR3 bases: TGTGCCAGCTGTTCTCACTCCTACAATGAGCAGTTCTTC. This chain uses TRBV25-1 with TRBJ2-1; unclear D gene. This CDR3 is 13 amino acids long. CDR1 MGHDK and CDR2 SYGVNS come from the germline V gene. V gave up 8 bases and J gave up 0 bases, with 8 bases separating them.

The V gene is TRBV7-3, the J gene TRBJ2-7; D not certain. The length of the CDR3 is 14 residues. CDR1 is SGHTA, CDR2 FQGTGA, per germline. V shed 2 bases and J shed 6 bases, with 14 bases lying between them. In nucleotides, the CDR3 is TGTGCCAGCAGCTTAGAGGATAACCAAGGCGAGCAGTACTTC. This encodes CASSLEDNQGEQYF.

As to this clone: Other DNA sequences in this sample translate to the same CDR3. V gene TRBV10-3 combines with J gene TRBJ1-5, with 7 nucleotides matching TRBD1. V was clipped by 2 bases and J by 2 bases; unmatched bases: 0. This CDR3 contains 14 residues. The V gene's germline CDR1 is ENHRY and CDR2 SYGVKD. CDR3 in DNA: TGTGCCATCAGTGAGACAGGGGGCAATCAGCCCCAGCATTTT. Its protein is CAISETGGNQPQHF.

V is TRBV5-1 and J is TRBJ1-6; TRBD1 aligns across 7 bases. V lost 3 bases and J lost 6; bases outside the gene matches: 3. Germline values: CDR1 SGHRS, CDR2 YFSETQ. The length of the CDR3 is 14 residues. In DNA form, the CDR3 reads TGCGCCAGCAGCTGGGGGACAGCTAATTCACCCCTCCACTTT. It yields the protein CASSWGTANSPLHF.

The chain recombines TRBV27 with TRBJ2-7; 7 bases are a match to TRBD2. CDR3 size: 12 residues. Germline assignment: CDR1 MNHEY and CDR2 SMNVEV (reference sequence). J was trimmed by 3 bases and V by 11 bases; bases with no gene match: 7. In DNA form, the CDR3 reads TGTGCCCCCGCTTGGGGGGGCTACGAGCAGTACTTC. It codes for CAPAWGGYEQYF.

In its sample, this clone was seen once. The gene calls are TRBV9 and TRBJ1-1; D call uncertain. Trimming cost V 3 bases and J 1 base, with 19 bases left between them. The CDR3 is 17 residues long. CDR1 and CDR2 from the germline V gene are SGDLS and YYNGEE. CDR3 bases: TGTGCCAGCAGCGCCTCCCCTTTCAGCAGCGGGAACACTGAAGCTTTCTTT. Protein sequence: CASSASPFSSGNTEAFF.